The source of this TCR beta chain is a study of T cell changes during pregnancy in multiple sclerosis. Assay used: immunoSEQ multiplex PCR; TCRdb lists only in-frame clones, some missing. The sample includes 40,000 to 60,000 clones, approximately 92% of them seen just once. The germline gives CDR1 LGHNA, CDR2 YNFKEQ. The CDR3 has 19 residues. The junction had 12 bases not matched to a gene; V was cut back by 4 bases and J by 3 bases. The source is a female donor with multiple sclerosis, enrolled in a pregnancy study. The sequenced sample was CD4+ T cells from peripheral blood mononuclear cells, obtained before pregnancy. The V call is TRBV4-2, the J call TRBJ2-3, with 14 positions matching TRBD2. The CDR3 nucleotides read TGTGCCAGCAGCCGCTCGGGACTAGCGGGAGACGGTGGAACAGATACGCAGTATTTT. Translation gives CASSRSGLAGDGGTDTQYF.